This T cell receptor (beta chain) was recorded in a study of regulatory T cells in long-lasting Graves disease. Germline CDR1 reads SGHTA; CDR2 reads FQGNSA. Deletions cut 0 bases from V and 3 bases from J, with 11 bases between. The CDR3 is 15 residues long. This clonotype has a count of ten or more. According to the study, TCR beta libraries were built with iRepertoire HTBI primers and CDR3-region Arm-PCR. A single record per CDR3 protein comes from TCRdb applying MiXCR to the multiplex PCR reads. This table holds a few hundred thousand distinct CDR3 sequences, 16% found once. This sample's time point: newly diagnosed GD, antithyroid drugs for less than 3 months. RNA from PBMCs was the source of the TCR library. The sample also formed part of further work on T cells in Graves' hyperthyroidism and ophthalmopathy.

Specimen: peripheral blood mononuclear cells (PBMCs), collected at new diagnosis, from a patient treated with antithyroid drugs. The gene calls are TRBV7-2 and TRBJ2-5; weak D call: TRBD2 (6 bases). The clonotype was recovered from a woman aged 18-35 years with Graves disease. CDR3 residues: CASSLAGGKEETQYF. The CDR3, as DNA: TGTGCCAGCAGCTTAGCGGGAGGAAAGGAAGAGACCCAGTACTTC.